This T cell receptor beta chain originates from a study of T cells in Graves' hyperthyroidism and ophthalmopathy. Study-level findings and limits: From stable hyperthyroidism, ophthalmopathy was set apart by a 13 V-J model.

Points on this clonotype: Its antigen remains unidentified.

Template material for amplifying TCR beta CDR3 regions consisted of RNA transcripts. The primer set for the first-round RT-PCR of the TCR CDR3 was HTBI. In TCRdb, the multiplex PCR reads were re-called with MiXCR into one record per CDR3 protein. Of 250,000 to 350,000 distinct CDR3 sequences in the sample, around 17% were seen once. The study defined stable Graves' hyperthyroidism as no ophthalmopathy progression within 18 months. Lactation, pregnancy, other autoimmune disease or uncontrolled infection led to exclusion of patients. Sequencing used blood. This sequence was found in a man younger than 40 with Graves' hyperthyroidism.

The CDR3 DNA follows: TGTGCCAGCAGGAAAGGGTATGGGGAGACCCAGTACTTC. Amino acid sequence: CASRKGYGETQYF. The chain uses TRBV27 and TRBJ2-5; no reliable D call. CDR1 is MNHEY and CDR2 is SMNVEV in the germline V gene (reference sequence). Trimming took off 6 bases at V and 5 bases at J, with 13 bases between the two ends. This CDR3 comprises 13 residues.